This T cell receptor beta chain was observed in a study of shared clonotypes between healthy human individuals. Germline V lookup: CDR1 SGDLS, CDR2 YYNGEE. V shed 6 bases and J shed 3 bases, with 12 bases lying between them. CDR3 length equals 13 residues. This table comes from immunoSEQ multiplex PCR, and its TCRdb copy is limited to in-frame clones, with some not included. The repertoire holds roughly 2.1 million clones, with just over 90% as singletons. In the case of this clone: Its specificity is not known.

Study-level points and caveats: Tissue TCR repertoires likely differ from these blood-only repertoires.

Naive CD8 cells lacked CD45RO and underwent positive selection for CCR7, leaving out terminally differentiated effector memory CD45RA+ cells. The sequence derives from a man younger than 35 in good health. Some clones in this sample may be carry-over from other donors' samples. The chain uses TRBV9 and TRBJ2-5, with D perhaps matching TRBD2 (6 bases). Sample: naive CD8+ T cells from PBMCs. CDR3 DNA: TGTGCCAGCAACACGGGCGGGAAAGAGACCCAGTACTTC. As protein: CASNTGGKETQYF.